Each of the 4 T cell receptor beta chains below was sequenced from the same sample in a study of blood T cell repertoires in COVID-19. Repertoires were generated with immunoSEQ multiplex PCR, while TCRdb's copy carries only in-frame clones and drops some. The table records 250,000 or so clones, more than 75% of them present only once. The material sequenced was peripheral blood. Receptor source: a middle-aged woman who had recovered from COVID-19.

The chain carries TRBV9 and TRBJ1-2, with 8 bases that match TRBD1. This CDR3 contains 14 residues. The V segment lost 5 bases and the J segment 4 bases; nucleotides outside the gene matches: 7. The germline V gene has CDR1 SGDLS and CDR2 YYNGEE. CDR3 amino acids: CASSGQGFGYGYTF. In nucleotides, the CDR3 is TGTGCCAGCAGTGGACAGGGTTTCGGCTATGGCTACACCTTC.

This clone has a single count. The chain is built from TRBV5-1 and TRBJ2-6; D gene unclear. V was pared by 0 bases and J by 2 bases, with 15 bases between. The V gene's germline CDR1 is SGHRS and CDR2 YFSETQ. There are 18 residues in the CDR3. The CDR3 DNA is TGCGCCAGCAGCTTGGCGCTTGCAGGCAGTCCTGGGGCCAACGTCCTGACTTTC. This encodes CASSLALAGSPGANVLTF.

The chain joins TRBV6-6 to TRBJ2-2; D perhaps matches TRBD1 (5 bases). In germline, CDR1 is MNHNY, CDR2 SVGAGI (reference sequence). V dropped 0 bases and J dropped 6 bases, with 14 bases sitting between them. This CDR3 contains 16 residues. In DNA, the CDR3 is TGTGCCAGCAGTTACTCGGGGCAGGGAAACCCCGGGGAGCTGTTTTTT. Protein product: CASSYSGQGNPGELFF.

V usage is TRBV6-2 or TRBV6-3 and J usage is TRBJ1-5; 7 bases agree with TRBD1. The trim removed 4 bases at V and 7 bases at J, leaving 10 bases unmatched. CDR3 length: 15 residues. Germline V gene lookup returns CDR1 MNHEY and CDR2 SVGEGT. CDR3 protein: CASSSGTVHPQPQHF. The CDR3 DNA follows: TGTGCCAGCAGTTCCGGGACAGTCCACCCCCAGCCCCAGCATTTT.